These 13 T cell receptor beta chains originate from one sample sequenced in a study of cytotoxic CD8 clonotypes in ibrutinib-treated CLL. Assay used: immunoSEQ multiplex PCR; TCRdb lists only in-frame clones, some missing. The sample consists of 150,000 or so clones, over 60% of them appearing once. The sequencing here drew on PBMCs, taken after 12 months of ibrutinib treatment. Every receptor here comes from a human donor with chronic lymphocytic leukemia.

The CDR3 protein is CASSVSSPRWYGYTF. DNA for the CDR3: TGTGCCAGCAGCGTTTCGTCCCCTCGGTGGTATGGCTACACCTTC. V is TRBV9 and J is TRBJ1-2, with D unresolved. The germline V gene has CDR1 SGDLS and CDR2 YYNGEE. The CDR3 extends over 15 amino acids. The V gene lost 2 bases and the J gene lost 5 bases, with 16 bases spanning the gap.

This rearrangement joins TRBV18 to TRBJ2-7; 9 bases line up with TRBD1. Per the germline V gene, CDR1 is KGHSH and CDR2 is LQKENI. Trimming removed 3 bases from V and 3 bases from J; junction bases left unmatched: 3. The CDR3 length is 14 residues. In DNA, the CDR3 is TGTGCCAGCTCACCCCGGGACAGGGACTACGAGCAGTACTTC. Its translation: CASSPRDRDYEQYF.

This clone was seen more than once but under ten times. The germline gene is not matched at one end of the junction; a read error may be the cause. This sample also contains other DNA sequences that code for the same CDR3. Written as DNA, the CDR3 is TGTGCCAGCAGCGTAACCCCGGGACGCATTGCCTTC. This gives the protein CASSVTPGRIAF. J is TRBJ1-2 and V is TRBV9; D perhaps matches TRBD1 (5 bases). The CDR3 has 12 residues. CDR1 and CDR2 from the germline V gene are SGDLS and YYNGEE.

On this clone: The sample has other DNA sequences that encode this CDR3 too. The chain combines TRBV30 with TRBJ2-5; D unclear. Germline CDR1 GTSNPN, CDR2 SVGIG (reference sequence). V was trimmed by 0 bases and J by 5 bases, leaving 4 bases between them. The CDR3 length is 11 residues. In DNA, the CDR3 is TGTGCCTGGAGTGTAAGTGAGACCCAGTACTTC. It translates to CAWSVSETQYF.

The CDR3 DNA reads as TGTGCCAGCAGCCCCCCATGGGTTGCAACTAATGAAAAACTGTTTTTT. Its translation: CASSPPWVATNEKLFF. The rearrangement uses TRBV7-6 and TRBJ1-4, with D uncertain. Trimming cost V 5 bases and J 0 bases, with 13 bases left between them. From germline, CDR1 is SGHVS and CDR2 FNYEAQ. The CDR3 sequence is 16 residues long.

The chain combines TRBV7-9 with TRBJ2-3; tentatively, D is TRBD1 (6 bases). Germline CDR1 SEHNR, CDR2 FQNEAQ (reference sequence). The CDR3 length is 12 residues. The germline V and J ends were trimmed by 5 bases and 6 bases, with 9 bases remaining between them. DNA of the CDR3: TGTGCCAGCAGCGTGGGGGCGGATACGCAGTATTTT. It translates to CASSVGADTQYF.

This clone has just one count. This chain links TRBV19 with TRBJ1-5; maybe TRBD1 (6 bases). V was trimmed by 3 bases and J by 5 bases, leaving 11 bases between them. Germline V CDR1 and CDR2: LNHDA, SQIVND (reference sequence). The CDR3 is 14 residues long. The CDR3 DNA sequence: TGTGCCAGTAGTATTCTAGGGGGGCATCAGCCCCAGCATTTT. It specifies CASSILGGHQPQHF. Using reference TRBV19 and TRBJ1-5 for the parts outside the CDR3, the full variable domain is DGGITQSPKYLFRKEGQNVTLSCEQNLNHDAMYWYRQDPGQGLRLIYYSQIVNDFQKGDIAEGYSVSREKKESFPLTVTSAQKNPTAFYLCASSILGGHQPQHFGDGTRLSIL.

The CDR3 is CASSPRLAGGTKKEQYF. CDR3 in DNA: TGTGCCAGCTCACCTCGACTAGCGGGAGGAACCAAGAAGGAGCAGTACTTC. The rearrangement joins TRBV18 to TRBJ2-7; 13 bases line up with TRBD2. V trimming: 3 bases; J trimming: 7 bases; junction bases outside the gene matches: 12. Per germline, CDR1 KGHSH and CDR2 LQKENI. CDR3 length equals 17 residues.

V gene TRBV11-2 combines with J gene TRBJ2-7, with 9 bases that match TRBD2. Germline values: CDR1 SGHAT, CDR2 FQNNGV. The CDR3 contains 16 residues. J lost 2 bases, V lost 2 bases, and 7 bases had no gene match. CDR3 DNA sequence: TGTGCCAGCAGCTTAATTGGAAGCGGGAGGCCCTACGAGCAGTACTTC. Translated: CASSLIGSGRPYEQYF.

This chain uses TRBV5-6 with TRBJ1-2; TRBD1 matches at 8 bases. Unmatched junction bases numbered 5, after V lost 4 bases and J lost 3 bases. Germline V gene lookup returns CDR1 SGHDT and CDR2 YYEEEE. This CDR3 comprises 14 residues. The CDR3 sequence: CASSPLDRDYGYTF. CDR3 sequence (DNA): TGTGCCAGCAGCCCACTGGACAGGGACTATGGCTACACCTTC.

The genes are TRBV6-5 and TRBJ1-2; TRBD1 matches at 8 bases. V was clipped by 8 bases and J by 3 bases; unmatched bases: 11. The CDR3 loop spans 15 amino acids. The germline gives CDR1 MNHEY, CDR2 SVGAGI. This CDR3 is CASARQGTEHYGYTF. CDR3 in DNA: TGTGCCAGCGCGAGACAGGGGACTGAACACTATGGCTACACCTTC.

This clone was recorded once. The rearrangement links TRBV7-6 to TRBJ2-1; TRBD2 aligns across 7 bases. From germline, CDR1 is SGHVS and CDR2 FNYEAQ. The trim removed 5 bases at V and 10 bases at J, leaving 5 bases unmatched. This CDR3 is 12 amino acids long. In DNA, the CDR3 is TGTGCCAGCAGCCAGGCCGGGAGGGAGCAGTTCTTC. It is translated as CASSQAGREQFF.

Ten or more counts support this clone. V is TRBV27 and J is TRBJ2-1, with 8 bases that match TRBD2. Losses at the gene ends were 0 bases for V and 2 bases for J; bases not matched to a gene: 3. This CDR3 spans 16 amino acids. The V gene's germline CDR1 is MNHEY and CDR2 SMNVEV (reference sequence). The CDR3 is CASSLSGGRPYNEQFF. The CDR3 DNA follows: TGTGCCAGCAGTTTATCTGGCGGGAGGCCCTACAATGAGCAGTTCTTC.